This entry lists 20 T cell receptor beta chains sequenced from one sample in a study of cytomegalovirus exposure and HLA in healthy donors (dated by TCRdb to about 2017). Receptor amplification or capture employed the immunoSEQ multiplex PCR assay. TCRdb's version of the immuneACCESS table is confined to in-frame rearrangements and falls short of the full clone set. An unresolved V gene accounts for under half of the shortfall where checked; the remainder is of unknown origin. The sample table shows approximately 160,000 clones, and 84% are seen once. 10% of the sample is held by the ten biggest clonotypes. What was sequenced was PBMCs. Every receptor here comes from a man younger than 40 in good health and CMV-seropositive.

A remark on this clone: Mismatch with germline at one junction end may stem from a read error. The rearrangement joins TRBV30 to TRBJ2-7, with a tentative D call TRBD2 (6 bases). Germline V CDR1 and CDR2: GTSNPN, SVGIG (reference sequence). CDR3 length: 13 amino acids. CDR3 residues: CARGPEGPWNMDF. The DNA for the CDR3 is TGTGCCCGGGGACCGGAGGGACCTTGGAACATGGACTTC. The entire variable domain, with the rest obtained from reference TRBV30 and TRBJ2-7, is as follows: SQTIHQWPATLVQPVGSPLSLECTVEGTSNPNLYWYRQAAGRGLQLLFYSVGIGQISSEVPQNLSASRPQDRQFILSSKKLLLSDSGFYLCARGPEGPWNMDFGPGTRLTVT.

V gene TRBV19 combines with J gene TRBJ1-2; D possibly corresponds to TRBD1 (5 bases). Germline-derived CDR1 and CDR2 are LNHDA and SQIVND (reference sequence). V shed 2 bases and J shed 0 bases, with 13 bases lying between them. The CDR3 runs 16 residues. CDR3 DNA sequence: TGTGCCAGTAGTATATTGGCTCGGGGGGCTAACTATGGCTACACCTTC. Translation: CASSILARGANYGYTF.

The rearrangement joins TRBV6-1 to TRBJ2-1, with 8 bases that match TRBD2. The germline V gene has CDR1 MNHNS and CDR2 SASEGT. The CDR3 is made up of 14 amino acids. V shed 7 bases and J 7 bases; nucleotides not matched to a gene: 9. CDR3 amino acids: CASTPGLGRNEQFF. The CDR3 nucleotides read TGTGCCAGCACTCCGGGACTAGGGAGGAATGAGCAGTTCTTC.

This chain connects TRBV5-6 to TRBJ1-1, with D hard to call. V was clipped by 1 base and J by 5 bases, with 15 bases between them. Germline lookup yields CDR1 SGHDT and CDR2 YYEEEE. This CDR3 contains 15 residues. The CDR3 sequence: CASSLISRRSTEAFF. For the CDR3, the DNA is TGTGCCAGCAGCTTGATCTCGCGCCGGTCGACTGAAGCTTTCTTT.

This chain connects TRBV19 to TRBJ1-5; tentative D call: TRBD1 (5 bases). The germline gives CDR1 LNHDA, CDR2 SQIVND (reference sequence). Trimming removed 6 bases from V and 2 bases from J, with 14 bases in between. The CDR3 length is 15 residues. The CDR3 sequence is CASSLGVGGNQPQHF. CDR3 DNA: TGTGCCAGTAGCCTGGGTGTAGGGGGCAATCAGCCCCAGCATTTT.

The chain combines TRBV7-6 with TRBJ2-7, with 9 bases fitting TRBD1. CDR1 is SGHVS, CDR2 FNYEAQ, per germline. Germline trimming cut 5 bases from V and 5 bases from J; bases unmatched to any gene: 13. The CDR3 runs 16 residues. The CDR3 loop is CASSTNRDRVFDEQYF. DNA of the CDR3: TGTGCCAGCAGCACCAACCGGGACAGGGTATTTGACGAGCAGTACTTC.

The chain uses TRBV5-1 and TRBJ1-1; D is unclear. The CDR3 is made up of 13 amino acids. V was trimmed by 4 bases and J by 4 bases, leaving 11 bases between them. CDR1 and CDR2 (germline): SGHRS, YFSETQ. The CDR3 sequence: CASSPRGSTEAFF. The CDR3 nucleotides are TGCGCCAGCAGCCCTCGGGGTAGCACTGAAGCTTTCTTT.

The rearrangement joins TRBV7-9 to TRBJ2-1; D gene ambiguous. The CDR3 covers 16 residues. The V end lost 1 base, the J end lost 1 base, and 11 bases lay between the germline ends. The germline gives CDR1 SEHNR, CDR2 FQNEAQ (reference sequence). The CDR3 bases are TGTGCCAGCAGCTTAGTAAATCTAGTTTCCTACAATGAGCAGTTCTTC. Its translation: CASSLVNLVSYNEQFF.

This sequence joins TRBV13 and TRBJ1-1, with TRBD1 matching 8 bases. The CDR3 has 16 residues. Per the germline V gene, CDR1 is PRHDT and CDR2 is FYEKMQ (reference sequence). Trimming cost V 5 bases and J 0 bases; bases outside gene matches: 8. CDR3 nucleotides: TGTGCCAGCAGCAACACAGGGGGTGGGGTGAACACTGAAGCTTTCTTT. This translates into CASSNTGGGVNTEAFF.

The rearrangement links TRBV28 to TRBJ1-4; no clear D gene. The germline V gene encodes CDR1 MDHEN and CDR2 SYDVKM. CDR3 length: 13 residues. Trimming took off 2 bases at V and 7 bases at J, with 8 bases between the two ends. The CDR3 nucleotides read TGTGCCAGCAGTTTAGAGGGTAGTGAAAAACTGTTTTTT. Its protein is CASSLEGSEKLFF.

V gene TRBV27 combines with J gene TRBJ1-6; 7 bases agree with TRBD1. CDR3 size: 14 residues. V was pared by 6 bases and J by 7 bases, with 6 bases of the junction left unmatched. In germline, CDR1 is MNHEY, CDR2 SMNVEV (reference sequence). In nucleotides, the CDR3 is TGTGCCAGCAGGGGGTGGGACAGCAATTCACCCCTCCACTTT. It encodes CASRGWDSNSPLHF.

Of note for this clone: A read error may account for a junction end that differs from germline. This chain connects TRBV27 to TRBJ2-4; D gene uncertain. Germline V gene sequence: CDR1 MNHEY, CDR2 SMNVEV (reference sequence). This CDR3 contains 14 residues. The DNA of the CDR3 is TGTGCCAGCAGTTTATCGATCCTGCGCCCACCACGGGACTTC. Encoded protein: CASSLSILRPPRDF.

The chain combines TRBV27 with TRBJ2-5; TRBD2 matches 8 bases. The CDR3 totals 14 residues. In germline, CDR1 is MNHEY, CDR2 SMNVEV (reference sequence). The CDR3 DNA sequence: TGTGCTACCAACAGCGGGAGCGGGGGAGAGACCCAGTACTTC. Translated: CATNSGSGGETQYF.

The chain uses TRBV28 and TRBJ1-5; D is uncertain. This CDR3 has 12 residues. CDR1 is MDHEN and CDR2 is SYDVKM in the germline V gene. V lost 2 bases, J lost 6 bases, and 5 bases lay in between. The CDR3 loop is CASSLTGQPQHF. The CDR3 DNA reads as TGTGCCAGCAGTTTAACTGGTCAGCCCCAGCATTTT.

The V and J genes are TRBV28 and TRBJ1-6; tentatively, D is TRBD1 (5 bases). The V end was cut by 5 bases, the J end by 4 bases, with 12 bases between. The CDR3 covers 15 residues. Germline V CDR1 and CDR2: MDHEN, SYDVKM. CDR3 DNA sequence: TGTGCCAGCAGTGGCCTGGGGGGTTATAATTCACCCCTCCACTTT. Translated: CASSGLGGYNSPLHF.

This clone was counted only a few times. V is TRBV6-5 and J is TRBJ2-1, with D perhaps TRBD1 (7 bases). CDR1 is MNHEY and CDR2 is SVGAGI in the germline V gene. The CDR3 has 14 amino acids. Trimming stripped 2 bases from V and 8 bases from J, with 13 bases between. The CDR3, as DNA: TGTGCCAGCAGTTACCAGGGGGACTTGGATGAGCAGTTCTTC. It is translated as CASSYQGDLDEQFF.

V is TRBV4-2 and J is TRBJ2-2; the match to TRBD2 covers 13 bases. With 1 base clipped from V and 6 bases from J, the junction kept 5 bases outside the gene matches. The CDR3 has 17 residues. Germline V lookup: CDR1 LGHNA, CDR2 YNFKEQ. The DNA for the CDR3 is TGTGCCAGCAGCCAAGGACTAGCGGGAGGCCGCGCCGGGGAGCTGTTTTTT. Translation gives CASSQGLAGGRAGELFF.

The rearrangement uses TRBV12-1 and TRBJ2-1; the table names TRBD2, a call not compared with the DNA. TRBV12-1 is marked as a pseudogene. The CDR3 is 22 amino acids. The CDR3 sequence is CASSFVRLIVAADRDSYNEQFF. The CDR3 region has the DNA TGTGCCAGCAGCTTTGTACGACTCATCGTAGCGGCAGACCGAGATTCCTACAATGAGCAGTTCTTC.

The V gene is TRBV6-5, the J gene TRBJ2-7; the D gene is possibly TRBD1 (6 bases). The V and J ends lost 6 bases and 1 base respectively, with 10 bases between them. Germline V CDR1 and CDR2: MNHEY, SVGAGI. The CDR3 is 13 amino acids. The CDR3 DNA sequence: TGTGCCAGCAGAGATACAGGGTCCTACGAGCAGTACTTC. Protein sequence: CASRDTGSYEQYF.

The chain couples TRBV28 to TRBJ1-4; D might be TRBD1 (5 bases). V lost 2 bases and J 2 bases, leaving 18 bases between the germline ends. Germline CDR1 is MDHEN and CDR2 is SYDVKM. This CDR3 spans 18 amino acids. CDR3 protein: CASSLGAGRYETNEKLFF. In DNA, the CDR3 is TGTGCCAGCAGTTTAGGGGCAGGGCGGTATGAGACTAATGAAAAACTGTTTTTT.